The 2 T cell receptor beta chains given below trace back to one sample, sequenced in a study of T cells expressing NK-cell markers (dated by TCRdb to the early 2020s). The library was obtained by 5' RACE. The sequencer was an Illumina HiSeq 2000. Reads reprocessed by TCRdb are summarized as one entry per CDR3 protein sequence, and DNA is absent. The sample table records about 160,000 distinct CDR3 sequences. The leading ten clones occupy about 19% of the sample. Sequenced: blood T cells: a sorted CD56 or NKG2C T cell subset, CD4+ or CD8+ T cells, or bulk PBMC T cells (not recorded which). These receptors all come from a man aged 18-75 years in good health.

The V gene is TRBV6-1, the J gene TRBJ2-3; there is no DNA to check the TCRdb D call of TRBD2. The CDR3 is made up of 17 amino acids. Germline V gives CDR1 MNHNS, CDR2 SASEGT. The CDR3 sequence: CASSEASGGGGTDTQYF.

The chain is built from TRBV12-3 or TRBV12-4 and TRBJ2-7; TCRdb designates TRBD2, a call that cannot be tested without DNA. CDR3 length: 14 residues. This CDR3 reads CASSLGLASKRVYF.